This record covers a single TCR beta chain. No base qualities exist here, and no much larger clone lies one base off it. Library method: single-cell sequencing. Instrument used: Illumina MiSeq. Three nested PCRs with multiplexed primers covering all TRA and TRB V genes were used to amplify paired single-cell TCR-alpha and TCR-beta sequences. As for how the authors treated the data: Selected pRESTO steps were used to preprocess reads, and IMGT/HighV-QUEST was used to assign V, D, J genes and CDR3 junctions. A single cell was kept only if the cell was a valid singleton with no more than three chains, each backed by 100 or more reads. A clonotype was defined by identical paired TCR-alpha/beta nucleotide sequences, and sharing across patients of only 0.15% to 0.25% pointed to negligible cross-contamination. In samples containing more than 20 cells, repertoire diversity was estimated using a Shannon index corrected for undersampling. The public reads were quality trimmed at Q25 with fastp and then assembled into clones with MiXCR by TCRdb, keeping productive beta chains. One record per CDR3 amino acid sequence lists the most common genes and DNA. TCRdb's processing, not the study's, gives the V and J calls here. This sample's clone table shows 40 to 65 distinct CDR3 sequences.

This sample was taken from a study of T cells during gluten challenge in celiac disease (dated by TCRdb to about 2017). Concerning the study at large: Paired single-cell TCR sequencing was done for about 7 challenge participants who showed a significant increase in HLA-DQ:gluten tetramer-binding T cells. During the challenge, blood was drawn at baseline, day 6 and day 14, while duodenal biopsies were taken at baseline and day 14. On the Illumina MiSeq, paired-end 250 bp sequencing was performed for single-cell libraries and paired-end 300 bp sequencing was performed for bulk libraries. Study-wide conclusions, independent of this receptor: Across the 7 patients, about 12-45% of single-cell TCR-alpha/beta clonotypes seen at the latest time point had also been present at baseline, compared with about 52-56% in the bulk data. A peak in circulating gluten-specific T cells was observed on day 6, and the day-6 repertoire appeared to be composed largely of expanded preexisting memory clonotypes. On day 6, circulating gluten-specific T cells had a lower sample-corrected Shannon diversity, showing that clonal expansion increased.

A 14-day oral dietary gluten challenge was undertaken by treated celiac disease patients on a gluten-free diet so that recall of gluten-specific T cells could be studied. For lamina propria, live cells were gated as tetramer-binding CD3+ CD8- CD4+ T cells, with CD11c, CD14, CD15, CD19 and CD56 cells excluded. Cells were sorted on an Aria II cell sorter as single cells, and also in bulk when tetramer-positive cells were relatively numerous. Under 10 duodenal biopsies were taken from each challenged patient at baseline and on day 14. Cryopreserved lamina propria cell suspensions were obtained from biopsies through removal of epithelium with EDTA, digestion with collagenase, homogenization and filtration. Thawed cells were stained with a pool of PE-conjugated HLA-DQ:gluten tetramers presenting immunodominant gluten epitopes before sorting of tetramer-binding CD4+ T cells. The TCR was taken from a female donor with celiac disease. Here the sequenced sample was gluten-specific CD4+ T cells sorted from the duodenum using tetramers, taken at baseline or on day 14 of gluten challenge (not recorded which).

The CDR3 reads CASSRRTEYSGNTIYF. The DNA sequence is TGTGCCAGCAGCAGAAGGACGGAATACTCTGGAAACACCATATATTTT. Recombination connected TRBV5-6 to TRBJ1-3; no D segment can be confidently identified. V lost 4 bases and J lost 0 bases; the stretch between them is 14 bases long. The CDR3 spans 16 residues, from the cysteine through the phenylalanine. Only the CDR3 portion is preserved as DNA: 48 bases, with reading frame beginning at the first base. Reading the germline V gene gives CDR1 SGHDT and CDR2 YYEEEE.